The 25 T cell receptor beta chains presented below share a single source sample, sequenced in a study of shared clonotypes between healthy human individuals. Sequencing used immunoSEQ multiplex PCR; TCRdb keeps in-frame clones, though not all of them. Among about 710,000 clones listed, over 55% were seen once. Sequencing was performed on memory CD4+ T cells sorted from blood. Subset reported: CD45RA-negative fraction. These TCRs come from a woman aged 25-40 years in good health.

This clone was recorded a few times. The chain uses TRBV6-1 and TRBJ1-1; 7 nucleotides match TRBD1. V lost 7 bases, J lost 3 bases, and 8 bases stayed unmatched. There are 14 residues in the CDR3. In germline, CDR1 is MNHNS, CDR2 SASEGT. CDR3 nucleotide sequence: TGTGCCAGCATCCAAGGTGGACAGGACACTGAAGCTTTCTTT. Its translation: CASIQGGQDTEAFF.

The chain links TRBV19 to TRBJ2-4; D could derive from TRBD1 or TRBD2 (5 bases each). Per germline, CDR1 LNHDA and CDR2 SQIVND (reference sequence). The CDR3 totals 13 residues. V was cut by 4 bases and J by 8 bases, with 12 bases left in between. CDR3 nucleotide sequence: TGTGCCAGTAGTAATGGGGGAGCGGACATTCAGTACTTC. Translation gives CASSNGGADIQYF.

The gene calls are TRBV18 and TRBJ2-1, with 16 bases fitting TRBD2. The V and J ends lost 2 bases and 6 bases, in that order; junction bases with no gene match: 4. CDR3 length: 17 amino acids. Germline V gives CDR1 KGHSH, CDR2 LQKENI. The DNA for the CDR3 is TGTGCCAGCTCACCAAGGGGACTAGCGGGAGGGGGCAATGAGCAGTTCTTC. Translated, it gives CASSPRGLAGGGNEQFF.

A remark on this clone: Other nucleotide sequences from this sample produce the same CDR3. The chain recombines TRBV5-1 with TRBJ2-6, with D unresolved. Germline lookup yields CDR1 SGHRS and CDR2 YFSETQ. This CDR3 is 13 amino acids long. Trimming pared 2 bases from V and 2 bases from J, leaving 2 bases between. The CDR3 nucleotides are TGCGCCAGCAGCTTACCTGGGGCCAACGTCCTGACTTTC. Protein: CASSLPGANVLTF.

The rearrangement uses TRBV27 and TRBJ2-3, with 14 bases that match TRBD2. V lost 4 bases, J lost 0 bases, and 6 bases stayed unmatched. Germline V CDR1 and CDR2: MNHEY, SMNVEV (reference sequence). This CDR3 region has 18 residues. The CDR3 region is CASSYGTSGRESTDTQYF. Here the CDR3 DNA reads TGTGCCAGCAGTTACGGGACTAGCGGGAGAGAAAGCACAGATACGCAGTATTTT.

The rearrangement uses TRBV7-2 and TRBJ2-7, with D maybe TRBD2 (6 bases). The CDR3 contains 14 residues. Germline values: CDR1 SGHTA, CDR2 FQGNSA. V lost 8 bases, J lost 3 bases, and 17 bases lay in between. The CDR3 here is CASGLDGGLYEQYF. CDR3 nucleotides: TGTGCCAGCGGACTTGACGGGGGACTCTACGAGCAGTACTTC.

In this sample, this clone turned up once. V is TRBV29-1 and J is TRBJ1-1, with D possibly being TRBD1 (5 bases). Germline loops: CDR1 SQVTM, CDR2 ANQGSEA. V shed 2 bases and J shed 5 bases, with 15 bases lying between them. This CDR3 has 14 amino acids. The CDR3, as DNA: TGCAGCGTTGAACTTCCCGGGGGTCGGACTGAAGCTTTCTTT. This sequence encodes CSVELPGGRTEAFF. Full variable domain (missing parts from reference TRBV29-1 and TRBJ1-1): SAVISQKPSRDICQRGTSLTIQCQVDSQVTMMFWYRQQPGQSLTLIATANQGSEATYESGFVIDKFPISRPNLTFSTLTVSNMSPEDSSIYLCSVELPGGRTEAFFGQGTRLTVV.

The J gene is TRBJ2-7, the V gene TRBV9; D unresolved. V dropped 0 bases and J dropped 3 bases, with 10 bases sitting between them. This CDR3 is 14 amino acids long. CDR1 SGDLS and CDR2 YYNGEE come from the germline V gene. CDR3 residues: CASSVEHDDYEQYF. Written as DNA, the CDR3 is TGTGCCAGCAGCGTAGAGCATGATGACTACGAGCAGTACTTC. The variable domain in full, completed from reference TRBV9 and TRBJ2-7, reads DSGVTQTPKHLITATGQRVTLRCSPRSGDLSVYWYQQSLDQGLQFLIQYYNGEERAKGNILERFSAQQFPDLHSELNLSSLELGDSALYFCASSVEHDDYEQYFGPGTRLTVT.

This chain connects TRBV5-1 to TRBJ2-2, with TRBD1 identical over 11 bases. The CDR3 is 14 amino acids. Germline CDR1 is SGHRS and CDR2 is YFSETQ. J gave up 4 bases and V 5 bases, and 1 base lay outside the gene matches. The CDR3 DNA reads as TGCGCCAGCAGGGGGACAGGGGGCACCGGGGAGCTGTTTTTT. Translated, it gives CASRGTGGTGELFF.

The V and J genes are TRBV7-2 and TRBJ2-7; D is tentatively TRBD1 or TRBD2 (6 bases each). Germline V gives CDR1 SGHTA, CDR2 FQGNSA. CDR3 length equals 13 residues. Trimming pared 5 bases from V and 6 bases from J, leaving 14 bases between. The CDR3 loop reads CASSSTGTLEQYF. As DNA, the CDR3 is TGTGCCAGCAGCAGCACAGGGACTCTCGAGCAGTACTTC.

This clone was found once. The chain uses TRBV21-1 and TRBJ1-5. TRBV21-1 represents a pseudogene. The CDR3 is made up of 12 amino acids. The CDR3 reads CASSARATLRHF. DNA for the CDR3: TGTGCCAGCAGCGCCCGGGCCACTCTCCGACATTTT.

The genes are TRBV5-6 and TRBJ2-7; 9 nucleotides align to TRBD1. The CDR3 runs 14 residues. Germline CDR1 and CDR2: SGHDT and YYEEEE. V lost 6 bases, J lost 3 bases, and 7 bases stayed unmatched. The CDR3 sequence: CASILWDRVYEQYF. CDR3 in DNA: TGTGCCAGCATCCTTTGGGACAGGGTCTACGAGCAGTACTTC.

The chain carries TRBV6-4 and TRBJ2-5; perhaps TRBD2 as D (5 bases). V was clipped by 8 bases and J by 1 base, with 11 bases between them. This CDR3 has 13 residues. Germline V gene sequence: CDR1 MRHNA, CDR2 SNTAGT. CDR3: CASSREFQETQYF. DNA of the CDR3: TGTGCCAGCTCGAGGGAATTCCAAGAGACCCAGTACTTC.

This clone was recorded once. This chain's CDR3 is CASSATSGSSYNEQFF. DNA of the CDR3: TGTGCCAGCAGCGCGACTAGCGGGAGCTCCTACAATGAGCAGTTCTTC. The chain combines TRBV7-9 with TRBJ2-1, with 12 bases lining up with TRBD2. Germline-derived CDR1 and CDR2 are SEHNR and FQNEAQ (reference sequence). V lost 5 bases, J lost 0 bases, and 2 bases stayed unmatched. There are 16 residues in the CDR3. The full variable domain, its missing parts supplied by reference TRBV7-9 and TRBJ2-1, is DTGVSQNPRHKITKRGQNVTFRCDPISEHNRLYWYRQTLGQGPEFLTYFQNEAQLEKSRLLSDRFSAERPKGSFSTLEIQRTEQGDSAMYLCASSATSGSSYNEQFFGPGTRLTVL.

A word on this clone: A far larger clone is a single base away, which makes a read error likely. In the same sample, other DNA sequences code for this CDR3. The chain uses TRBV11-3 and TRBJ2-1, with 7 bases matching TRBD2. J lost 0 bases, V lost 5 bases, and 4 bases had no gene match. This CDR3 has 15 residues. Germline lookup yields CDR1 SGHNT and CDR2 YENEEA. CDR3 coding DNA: TGTGCCAGCAGCCCGCAGCGGGACTCCTACAATGAGCAGTTCTTC. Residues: CASSPQRDSYNEQFF.

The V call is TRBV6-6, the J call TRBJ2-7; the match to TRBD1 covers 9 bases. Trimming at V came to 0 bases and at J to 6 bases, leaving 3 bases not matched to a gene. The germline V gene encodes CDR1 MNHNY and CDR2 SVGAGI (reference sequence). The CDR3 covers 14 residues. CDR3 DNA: TGTGCCAGCAGTTACTCGGGACAGGGTTCCGAGCAGTACTTC. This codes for CASSYSGQGSEQYF.

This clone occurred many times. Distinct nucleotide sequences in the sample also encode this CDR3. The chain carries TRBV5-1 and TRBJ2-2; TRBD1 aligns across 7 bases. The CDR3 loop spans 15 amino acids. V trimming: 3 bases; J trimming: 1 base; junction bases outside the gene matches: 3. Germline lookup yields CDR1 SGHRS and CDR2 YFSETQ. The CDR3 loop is CASSSGTENTGELFF. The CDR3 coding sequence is TGCGCCAGCAGCTCGGGGACAGAGAACACCGGGGAGCTGTTTTTT.

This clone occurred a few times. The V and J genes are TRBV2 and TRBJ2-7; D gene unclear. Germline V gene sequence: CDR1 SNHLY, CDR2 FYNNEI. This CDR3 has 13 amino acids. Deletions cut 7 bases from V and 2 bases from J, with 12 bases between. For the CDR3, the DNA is TGTGCCAGCAACTCGGACGGAGCCTACGAGCAGTACTTC. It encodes CASNSDGAYEQYF. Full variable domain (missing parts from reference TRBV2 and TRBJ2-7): EPEVTQTPSHQVTQMGQEVILRCVPISNHLYFYWYRQILGQKVEFLVSFYNNEISEKSEIFDDQFSVERPDGSNFTLKIRSTKLEDSAMYFCASNSDGAYEQYFGPGTRLTVT.

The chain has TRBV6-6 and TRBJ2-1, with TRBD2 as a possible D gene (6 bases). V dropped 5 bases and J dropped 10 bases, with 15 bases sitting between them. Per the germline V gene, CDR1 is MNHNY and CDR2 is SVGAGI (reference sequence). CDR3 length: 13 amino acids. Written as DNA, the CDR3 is TGTGCCAGCAGTACTCGGGACTCGTGGGAGCAGTTCTTC. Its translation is CASSTRDSWEQFF.

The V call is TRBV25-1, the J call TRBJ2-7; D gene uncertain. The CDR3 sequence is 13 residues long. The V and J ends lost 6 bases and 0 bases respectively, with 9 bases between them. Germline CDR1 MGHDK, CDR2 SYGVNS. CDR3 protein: CASRDTTSYEQYF. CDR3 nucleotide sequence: TGTGCCAGCAGGGATACTACCTCCTACGAGCAGTACTTC.

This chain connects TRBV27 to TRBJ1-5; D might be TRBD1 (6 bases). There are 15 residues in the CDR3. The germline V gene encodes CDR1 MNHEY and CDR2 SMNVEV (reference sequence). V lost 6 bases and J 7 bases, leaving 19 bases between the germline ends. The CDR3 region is CASSFLTGGEQPQHF. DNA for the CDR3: TGTGCCAGCAGCTTCCTGACAGGAGGGGAGCAGCCCCAGCATTTT.

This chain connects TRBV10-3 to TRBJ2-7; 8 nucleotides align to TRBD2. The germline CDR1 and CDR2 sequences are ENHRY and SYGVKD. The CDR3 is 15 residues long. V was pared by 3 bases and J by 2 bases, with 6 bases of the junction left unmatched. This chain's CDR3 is CAISDLGGRTYEQYF. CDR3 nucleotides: TGTGCCATCAGTGACTTGGGCGGGAGGACCTACGAGCAGTACTTC.

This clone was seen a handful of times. The CDR3 here is CASGTSGRGGFYEQYF. CDR3 sequence (DNA): TGTGCCAGCGGGACTAGCGGGAGGGGGGGCTTCTACGAGCAGTACTTC. V is TRBV28 and J is TRBJ2-7; TRBD2 agrees at 16 bases. The CDR3 sequence is 16 residues long. Germline-derived CDR1 and CDR2 are MDHEN and SYDVKM. The ends lost 8 bases at V and 3 bases at J; junction bases unmatched: 7.

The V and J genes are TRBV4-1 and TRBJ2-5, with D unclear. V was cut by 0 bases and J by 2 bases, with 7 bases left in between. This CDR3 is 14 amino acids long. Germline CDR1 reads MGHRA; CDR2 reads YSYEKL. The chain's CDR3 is CASSQDNTQETQYF. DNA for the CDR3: TGCGCCAGCAGCCAAGACAACACACAAGAGACCCAGTACTTC.

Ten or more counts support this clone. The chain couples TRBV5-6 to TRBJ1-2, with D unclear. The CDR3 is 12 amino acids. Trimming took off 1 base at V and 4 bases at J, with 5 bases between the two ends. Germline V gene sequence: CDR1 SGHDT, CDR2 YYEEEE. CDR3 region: CASSLSSYGYTF. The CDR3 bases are TGTGCCAGCAGCTTGTCCAGCTATGGCTACACCTTC.